One sample yielded the 6 T cell receptor beta chains listed below, sequenced in a study of T-cell memory formation after mild COVID-19. TCRdb reanalysed the 5' RACE reads using MiXCR and keeps one entry per CDR3 protein. The sample consists of fewer than 200,000 distinct CDR3 sequences, 20% to 25% of them appearing once. Material for sequencing was PBMCs or a T cell subset sorted from them (not recorded which). These TCRs come from an adult woman who had mild COVID-19 (a few samples of this study predate the infection). Cell type and time point are not known.

This clonotype was seen repeatedly, ten times or more. The chain uses TRBV2 and TRBJ2-4; 10 nucleotides agree with TRBD2. V trimming: 5 bases; J trimming: 7 bases; junction bases outside the gene matches: 17. CDR3 length: 18 residues. Germline V gene data show CDR1 as SNHLY and CDR2 as FYNNEI. The CDR3 sequence is CASSLTDGLAGVTNIQYF. The CDR3, as DNA: TGTGCCAGCAGTCTTACCGATGGGCTAGCGGGAGTAACTAACATTCAGTACTTC.

There are many counts of this clonotype. The gene calls are TRBV12-3 or TRBV12-4 and TRBJ2-7; 8 nucleotides agree with TRBD2. CDR3 length: 14 residues. The V gene end was trimmed by 7 bases and the J gene end by 2 bases; junction bases not matched to a gene: 7. The CDR3 sequence: CASIGAGAAYEQYF. The CDR3 region has the DNA TGTGCCAGCATCGGAGCGGGAGCGGCCTACGAGCAGTACTTC.

This clonotype was observed a single time. This chain links TRBV9 with TRBJ2-1; D not resolved. Per germline, CDR1 SGDLS and CDR2 YYNGEE. There are 14 residues in the CDR3. V was shortened by 3 bases and J by 5 bases, with 12 bases between the two germline ends. CDR3 sequence reads: CASSGKSPHNEQFF. The CDR3, as DNA: TGTGCCAGCAGCGGCAAAAGCCCCCACAATGAGCAGTTCTTC. Using reference TRBV9 and TRBJ2-1 for the parts outside the CDR3, the full variable domain is DSGVTQTPKHLITATGQRVTLRCSPRSGDLSVYWYQQSLDQGLQFLIQYYNGEERAKGNILERFSAQQFPDLHSELNLSSLELGDSALYFCASSGKSPHNEQFFGPGTRLTVL.

This chain uses TRBV7-8 with TRBJ2-4; TRBD2 might be the D (7 bases). The V gene's germline CDR1 is SGHVS and CDR2 FQNEAQ. V was trimmed by 5 bases and J by 6 bases, leaving 17 bases between them. This CDR3 is built from 15 residues. As DNA, the CDR3 is TGTGCCAGCAGCCTCCGTGGGGGGGCCGGAAACATTCAGTACTTC. Translation gives CASSLRGGAGNIQYF.

This chain joins TRBV7-6 and TRBJ2-5; 7 positions agree with TRBD1. There are 14 residues in the CDR3. Per germline, CDR1 SGHVS and CDR2 FNYEAQ. V lost 1 base and J lost 5; bases outside the gene matches: 4. CDR3 in DNA: TGTGCCAGCAGCTTAGACGACAGGGATGAGACCCAGTACTTC. Translation gives CASSLDDRDETQYF.

The chain uses TRBV7-9 and TRBJ2-7, with 7 bases aligning to TRBD2. The CDR3 is made up of 17 amino acids. Trimming took 0 bases from V and 2 from J; bases not matched to a gene: 10. Germline CDR1 SEHNR, CDR2 FQNEAQ (reference sequence). The CDR3 reads CASSLAAGAIPPYEQYF. The CDR3 bases are TGTGCCAGCAGCTTAGCTGCGGGAGCAATACCACCCTACGAGCAGTACTTC. Drawing the rest from reference TRBV7-9 and TRBJ2-7, the complete variable domain is DTGVSQNPRHKITKRGQNVTFRCDPISEHNRLYWYRQTLGQGPEFLTYFQNEAQLEKSRLLSDRFSAERPKGSFSTLEIQRTEQGDSAMYLCASSLAAGAIPPYEQYFGPGTRLTVT.